The 7 T cell receptor beta chains in this list originate from one sample, sequenced in a study of blood T cell repertoires in COVID-19. Generated by immunoSEQ multiplex PCR, the TCRdb table keeps only in-frame clones and is missing some. The table has approximately 180,000 clones, about 88% seen once. The sample consisted of PBMCs or T cells enriched from blood (not recorded which). The receptors here all came from a woman between 35 and 50 years old with acute COVID-19.

This chain links TRBV7-5 with TRBJ1-2; the table's D call, TRBD1, has no DNA check behind it. TRBV7-5 is deemed a pseudogene. The CDR3 is 14 amino acids. CDR3 nucleotides: TGTGCCAGAAGAGGAACCGGGACACTCTATGGCTACACCTTC. Translated: CARRGTGTLYGYTF.

The chain carries TRBV5-1 and TRBJ2-7; no reliable D call. CDR3 size: 14 residues. Between the trimmed V and J ends, which lost 0 bases and 3 bases, there was a span of 10 bases. Germline values: CDR1 SGHRS, CDR2 YFSETQ. The CDR3 region has the DNA TGCGCCAGCAGCTTGGGGGCCATCTACTACGAGCAGTACTTC. Its translation: CASSLGAIYYEQYF.

This CDR3 is CASSLVGQGQETQYF. The CDR3 nucleotides are TGTGCCAGCAGCTTAGTCGGACAGGGCCAAGAGACCCAGTACTTC. This sequence joins TRBV7-9 and TRBJ2-5; 8 bases agree with TRBD1. V was clipped by 1 base and J by 1 base; unmatched bases: 2. The germline CDR1 and CDR2 sequences are SEHNR and FQNEAQ (reference sequence). This CDR3 region has 15 residues.

The chain recombines TRBV5-1 with TRBJ2-1, with TRBD2 matching 11 bases. This CDR3 contains 19 residues. The J segment lost 7 bases and the V segment lost 0 bases, leaving 15 bases of the junction unmatched. The germline V gene encodes CDR1 SGHRS and CDR2 YFSETQ. In DNA, the CDR3 is TGCGCCAGCAGCTTGGCCCCGAGGGGTAGCGGGAGGGCCGGGAATGAGCAGTTCTTC. Protein sequence: CASSLAPRGSGRAGNEQFF.

V is TRBV19 and J is TRBJ2-7; 7 bases fit TRBD1. The CDR3 is made up of 17 amino acids. J lost 2 bases, V lost 3 bases, and 13 bases had no gene match. Germline V lookup: CDR1 LNHDA, CDR2 SQIVND (reference sequence). The CDR3 protein is CASSISTADRPTYEQYF. The CDR3 DNA reads TGTGCCAGTAGTATTAGCACCGCGGACAGGCCGACCTACGAGCAGTACTTC.

The chain is built from TRBV11-2 and TRBJ1-2, with 7 bases aligning to TRBD1. This CDR3 is built from 15 residues. Germline loops: CDR1 SGHAT, CDR2 FQNNGV. V lost 5 bases and J lost 9; bases outside the gene matches: 15. CDR3 region: CASSPTGTAPNRYTF. The CDR3 nucleotides are TGTGCCAGCAGCCCTACCGGGACAGCACCTAACCGCTACACCTTC.

In its sample, this clone was seen a few times. This rearrangement joins TRBV7-2 to TRBJ2-7; 8 positions agree with TRBD2. The trim removed 4 bases at V and 2 bases at J, leaving 7 bases unmatched. The CDR3 covers 15 residues. CDR1 and CDR2 from the germline V gene are SGHTA and FQGNSA. CDR3 sequence reads: CASSSVAGWTYEQYF. CDR3 in DNA: TGTGCCAGCAGCTCGGTAGCGGGATGGACCTACGAGCAGTACTTC.